This TCR beta chain stems from a study of cytomegalovirus exposure and HLA in healthy donors. Study-level background: A later analysis reported the same platform for the 90 to 150 validation repertoires and the approximately 700 first-cohort repertoires.

Comment on this clone: Antigen: not known.

Overall study results and limits: The authors listed some 160 TCR beta chains as cytomegalovirus-associated.

Produced via immunoSEQ multiplex PCR; TCRdb's table is partial and in-frame only. The repertoire consists of 300,000 or so clones, with 88% occurring once and the leading ten covering around 0.88%. Trimming shortened V by 4 bases and J by 7 bases, and 10 bases separated the two germline ends. This CDR3 has 12 amino acids. Germline V gives CDR1 LNHDA, CDR2 SQIVND (reference sequence). This clonotype was sampled from a man aged 25-45 years in good health and CMV-seronegative. The J gene is TRBJ1-2, the V gene TRBV19, with TRBD1 as a possible D gene (6 bases). Sequenced sample: PBMCs. The CDR3 sequence: CASSNRVSGYTF. CDR3 bases: TGTGCCAGTAGTAACAGGGTTTCTGGCTACACCTTC.